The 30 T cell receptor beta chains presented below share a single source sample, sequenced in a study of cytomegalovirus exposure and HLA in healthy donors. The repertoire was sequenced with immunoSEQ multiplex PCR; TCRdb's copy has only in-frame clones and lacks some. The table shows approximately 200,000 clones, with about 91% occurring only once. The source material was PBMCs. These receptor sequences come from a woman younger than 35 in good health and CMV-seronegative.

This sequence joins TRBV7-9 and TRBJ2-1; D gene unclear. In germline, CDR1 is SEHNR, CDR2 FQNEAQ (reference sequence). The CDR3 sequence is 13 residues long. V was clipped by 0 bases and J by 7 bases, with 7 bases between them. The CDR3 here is CASSLARRNEQFF. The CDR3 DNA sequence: TGTGCCAGCAGCTTAGCGAGGCGAAATGAGCAGTTCTTC.

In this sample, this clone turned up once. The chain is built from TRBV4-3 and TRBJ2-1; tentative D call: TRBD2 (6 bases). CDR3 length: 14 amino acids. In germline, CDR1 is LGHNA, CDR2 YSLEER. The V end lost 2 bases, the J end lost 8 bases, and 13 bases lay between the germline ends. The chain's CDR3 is CASSQTGPGDEQFF. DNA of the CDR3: TGCGCCAGCAGCCAAACCGGTCCGGGGGATGAGCAGTTCTTC.

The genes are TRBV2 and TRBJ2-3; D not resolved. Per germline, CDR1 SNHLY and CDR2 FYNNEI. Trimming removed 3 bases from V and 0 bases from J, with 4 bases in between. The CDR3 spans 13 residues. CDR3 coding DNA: TGTGCCAGCAGTGAGACTAGCACAGATACGCAGTATTTT. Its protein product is CASSETSTDTQYF.

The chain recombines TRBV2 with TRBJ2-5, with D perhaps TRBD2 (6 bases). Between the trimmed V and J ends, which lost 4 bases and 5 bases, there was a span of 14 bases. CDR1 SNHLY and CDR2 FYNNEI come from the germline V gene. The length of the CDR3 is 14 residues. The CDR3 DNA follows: TGTGCCAGCAGTGCCTCGACTAGATCGGAGACCCAGTACTTC. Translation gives CASSASTRSETQYF.

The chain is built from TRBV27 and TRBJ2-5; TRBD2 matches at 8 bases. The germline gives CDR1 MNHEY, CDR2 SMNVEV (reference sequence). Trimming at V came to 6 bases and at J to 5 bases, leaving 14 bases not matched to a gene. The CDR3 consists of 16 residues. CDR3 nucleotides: TGTGCCAGCAGCGGGAGGGCTATCCCAACCAGGGAGACCCAGTACTTC. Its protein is CASSGRAIPTRETQYF.

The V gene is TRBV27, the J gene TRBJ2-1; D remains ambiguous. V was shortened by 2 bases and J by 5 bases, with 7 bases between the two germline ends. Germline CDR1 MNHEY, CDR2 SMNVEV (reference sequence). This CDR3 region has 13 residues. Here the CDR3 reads CASSLGQDNEQFF. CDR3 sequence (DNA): TGTGCCAGCAGTTTAGGCCAGGACAATGAGCAGTTCTTC.

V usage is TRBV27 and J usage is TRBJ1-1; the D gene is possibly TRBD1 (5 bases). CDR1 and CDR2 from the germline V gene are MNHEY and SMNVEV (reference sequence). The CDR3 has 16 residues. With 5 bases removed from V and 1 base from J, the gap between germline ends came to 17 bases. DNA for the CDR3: TGTGCCAGCAGTCCCCAAGGGGCCGAGTGGAACACTGAAGCTTTCTTT. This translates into CASSPQGAEWNTEAFF.

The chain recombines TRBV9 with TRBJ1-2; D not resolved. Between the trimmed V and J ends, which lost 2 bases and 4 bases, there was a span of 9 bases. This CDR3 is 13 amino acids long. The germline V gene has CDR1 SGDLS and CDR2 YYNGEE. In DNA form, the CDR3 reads TGTGCCAGCAGCGTGGCAATTGTCTATGGCTACACCTTC. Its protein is CASSVAIVYGYTF.

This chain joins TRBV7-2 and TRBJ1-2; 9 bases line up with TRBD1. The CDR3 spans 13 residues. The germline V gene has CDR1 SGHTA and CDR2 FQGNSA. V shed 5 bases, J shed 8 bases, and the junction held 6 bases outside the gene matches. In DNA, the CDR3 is TGTGCCAGCAGCCTCGGGACAGGGAGGGGCTACACCTTC. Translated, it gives CASSLGTGRGYTF.

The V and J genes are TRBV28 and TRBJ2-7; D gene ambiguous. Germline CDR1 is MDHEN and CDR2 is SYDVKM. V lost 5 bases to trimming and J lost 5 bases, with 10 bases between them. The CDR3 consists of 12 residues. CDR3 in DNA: TGTGCCAGCAGTGACTCCCTGGACGAGCAGTACTTC. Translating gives CASSDSLDEQYF.

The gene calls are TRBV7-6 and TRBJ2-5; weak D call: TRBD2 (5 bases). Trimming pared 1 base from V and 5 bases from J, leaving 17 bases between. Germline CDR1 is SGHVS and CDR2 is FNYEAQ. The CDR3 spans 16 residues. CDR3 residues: CASSLGVRGESETQYF. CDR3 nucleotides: TGTGCCAGCAGCTTAGGTGTCCGGGGAGAGTCCGAGACCCAGTACTTC.

CDR3 amino acids: CASSDTVLYTDTQYF. The CDR3 DNA is TGTGCCAGCAGTGATACTGTCTTATACACAGATACGCAGTATTTT. V and J are TRBV25-1 and TRBJ2-3; D unclear. In germline, CDR1 is MGHDK, CDR2 SYGVNS. The CDR3 is 15 residues long. Between the trimmed V and J ends, which lost 3 bases and 2 bases, there was a span of 12 bases. The variable domain in full, with the rest retrieved from reference TRBV25-1 and TRBJ2-3, is EADIYQTPRYLVIGTGKKITLECSQTMGHDKMYWYQQDPGMELHLIHYSYGVNSTEKGDLSSESTVSRIRTEHFPLTLESARPSHTSQYLCASSDTVLYTDTQYFGPGTRLTVL.

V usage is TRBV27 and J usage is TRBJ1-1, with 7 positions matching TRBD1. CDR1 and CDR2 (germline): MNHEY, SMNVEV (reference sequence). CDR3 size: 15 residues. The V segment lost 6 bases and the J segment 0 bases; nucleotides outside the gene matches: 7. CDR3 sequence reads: CASSPGQSMNTEAFF. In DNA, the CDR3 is TGTGCCAGCAGCCCGGGACAGAGCATGAACACTGAAGCTTTCTTT.

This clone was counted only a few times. The CDR3 protein is CASSIKGQDQPQHF. Written as DNA, the CDR3 is TGTGCCAGCAGTATTAAGGGACAGGATCAGCCCCAGCATTTT. The chain is built from TRBV6-6 and TRBJ1-5, with TRBD1 matching over 8 bases. Per the germline V gene, CDR1 is MNHNY and CDR2 is SVGAGI (reference sequence). CDR3 size: 14 residues. The V segment lost 5 bases and the J segment 5 bases; nucleotides outside the gene matches: 5.

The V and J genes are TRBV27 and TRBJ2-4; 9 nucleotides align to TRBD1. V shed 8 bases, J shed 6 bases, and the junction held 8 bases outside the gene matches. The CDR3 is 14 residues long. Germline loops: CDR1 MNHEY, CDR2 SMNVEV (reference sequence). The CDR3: CASSLQGAGNIQYF. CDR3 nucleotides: TGTGCCAGCTCTTTACAGGGGGCTGGAAACATTCAGTACTTC.

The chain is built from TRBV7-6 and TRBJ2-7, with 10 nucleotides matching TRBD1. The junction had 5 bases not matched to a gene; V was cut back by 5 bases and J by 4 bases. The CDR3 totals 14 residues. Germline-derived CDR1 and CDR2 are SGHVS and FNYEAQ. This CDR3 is CASSNRQGAYEQYF. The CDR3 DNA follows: TGTGCCAGCAGCAACCGACAGGGGGCTTACGAGCAGTACTTC.

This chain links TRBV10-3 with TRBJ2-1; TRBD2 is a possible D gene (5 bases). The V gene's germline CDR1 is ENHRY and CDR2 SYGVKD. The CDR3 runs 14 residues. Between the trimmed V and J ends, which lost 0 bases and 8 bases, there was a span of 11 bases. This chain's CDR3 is CAISESGVSYEQFF. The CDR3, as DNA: TGTGCCATCAGTGAGTCCGGGGTAAGCTATGAGCAGTTCTTC.

CDR3 sequence reads: CAISGGLAGYEQYF. DNA of the CDR3: TGTGCCATCAGTGGGGGACTAGCGGGGTACGAGCAGTACTTC. The chain employs TRBV10-3 and TRBJ2-7; 13 positions agree with TRBD2. The CDR3 has 14 amino acids. J was trimmed by 4 bases and V by 4 bases; bases with no gene match: 1. In germline, CDR1 is ENHRY, CDR2 SYGVKD.

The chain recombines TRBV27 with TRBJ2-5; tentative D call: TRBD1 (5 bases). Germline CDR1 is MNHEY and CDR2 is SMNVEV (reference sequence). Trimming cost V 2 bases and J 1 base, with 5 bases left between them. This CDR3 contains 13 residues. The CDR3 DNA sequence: TGTGCCAGCAGTTTAGGGGCCCAAGAGACCCAGTACTTC. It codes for CASSLGAQETQYF.

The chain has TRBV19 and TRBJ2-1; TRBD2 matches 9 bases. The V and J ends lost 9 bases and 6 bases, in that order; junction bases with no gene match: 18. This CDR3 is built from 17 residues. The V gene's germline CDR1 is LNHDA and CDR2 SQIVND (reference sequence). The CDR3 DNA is TGTGCCAGCTCCCCATTCCAGACTAGCGGCAATCCCAATGAGCAGTTCTTC. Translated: CASSPFQTSGNPNEQFF.

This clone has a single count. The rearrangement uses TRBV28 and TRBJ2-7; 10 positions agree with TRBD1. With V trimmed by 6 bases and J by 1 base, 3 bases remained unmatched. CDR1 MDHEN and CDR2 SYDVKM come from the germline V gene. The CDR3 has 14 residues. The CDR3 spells CASRKGQGSYEQYF. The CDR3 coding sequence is TGTGCCAGCAGGAAGGGACAGGGGTCCTACGAGCAGTACTTC.

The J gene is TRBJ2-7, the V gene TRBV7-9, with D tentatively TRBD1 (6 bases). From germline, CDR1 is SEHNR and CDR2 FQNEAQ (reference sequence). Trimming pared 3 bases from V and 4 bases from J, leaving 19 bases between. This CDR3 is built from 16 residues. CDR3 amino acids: CASSFNTGKGLYEQYF. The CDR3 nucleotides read TGTGCCAGCAGCTTCAATACAGGGAAAGGGTTATACGAGCAGTACTTC.

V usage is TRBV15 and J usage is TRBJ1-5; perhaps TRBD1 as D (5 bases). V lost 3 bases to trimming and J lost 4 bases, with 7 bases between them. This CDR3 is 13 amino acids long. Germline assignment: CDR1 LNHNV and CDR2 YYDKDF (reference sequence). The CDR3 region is CATSRGGNQPQHF. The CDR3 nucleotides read TGTGCCACCAGCAGGGGGGGGAATCAGCCCCAGCATTTT.

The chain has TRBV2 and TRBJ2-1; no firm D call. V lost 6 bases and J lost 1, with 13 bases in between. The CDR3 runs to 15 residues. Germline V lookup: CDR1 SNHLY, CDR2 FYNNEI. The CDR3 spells CASSRASVSYNEQFF. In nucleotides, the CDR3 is TGTGCCAGCAGCCGAGCGTCAGTTTCCTACAATGAGCAGTTCTTC.

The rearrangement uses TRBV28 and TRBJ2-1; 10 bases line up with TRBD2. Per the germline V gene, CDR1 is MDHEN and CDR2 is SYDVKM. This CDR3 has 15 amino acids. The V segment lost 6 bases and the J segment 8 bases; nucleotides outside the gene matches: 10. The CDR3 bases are TGTGCCAGCAGCCGACCTAGCGGGAGACGGGATGAGCAGTTCTTC. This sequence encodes CASSRPSGRRDEQFF.

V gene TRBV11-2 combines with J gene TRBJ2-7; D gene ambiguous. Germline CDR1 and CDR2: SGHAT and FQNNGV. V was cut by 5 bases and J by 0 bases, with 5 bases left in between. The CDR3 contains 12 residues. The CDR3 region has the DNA TGTGCCAGCAGCGTGAGCTCCTACGAGCAGTACTTC. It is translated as CASSVSSYEQYF.

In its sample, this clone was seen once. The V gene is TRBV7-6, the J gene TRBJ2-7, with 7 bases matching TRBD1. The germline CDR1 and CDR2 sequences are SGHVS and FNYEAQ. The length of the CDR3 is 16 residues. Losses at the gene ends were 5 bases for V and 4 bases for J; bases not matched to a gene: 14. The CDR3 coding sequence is TGTGCCAGCAGCCCACTACAGGGGTTTCGCGATTACGAGCAGTACTTC. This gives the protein CASSPLQGFRDYEQYF.

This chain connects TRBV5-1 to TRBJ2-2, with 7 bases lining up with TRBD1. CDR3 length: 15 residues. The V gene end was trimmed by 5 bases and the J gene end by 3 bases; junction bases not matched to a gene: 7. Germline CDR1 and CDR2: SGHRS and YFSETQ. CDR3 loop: CASRKTGTDTGELFF. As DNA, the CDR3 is TGCGCCAGCAGAAAAACCGGGACAGACACCGGGGAGCTGTTTTTT.

CDR3 sequence reads: CASSPQGGNTEAFF. The CDR3 DNA reads as TGTGCCAGCTCACCACAAGGGGGAAACACTGAAGCTTTCTTT. The chain links TRBV18 to TRBJ1-1, with a possible D match to TRBD1 (6 bases). The CDR3 spans 14 residues. V shed 1 base and J shed 2 bases, with 8 bases lying between them. The V gene's germline CDR1 is KGHSH and CDR2 LQKENI.

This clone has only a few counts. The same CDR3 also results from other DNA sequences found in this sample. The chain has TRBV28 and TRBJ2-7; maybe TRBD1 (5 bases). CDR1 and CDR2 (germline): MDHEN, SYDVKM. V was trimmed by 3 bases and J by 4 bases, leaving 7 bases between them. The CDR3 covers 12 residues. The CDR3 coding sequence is TGTGCCAGCAGTTTGGGGCAGTACGAGCAGTACTTC. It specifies CASSLGQYEQYF.